This T cell receptor (beta chain) was profiled in a study of cytomegalovirus exposure and HLA in healthy donors. Germline CDR1 MNHNS, CDR2 SASEGT. V shed 0 bases, J shed 9 bases, and the junction held 3 bases outside the gene matches. There are 15 residues in the CDR3. Some clones are missing from TCRdb's copy, which holds only in-frame ones; the method was immunoSEQ multiplex PCR. The sample shows roughly 250,000 clones, roughly 90% of them seen only once. Notes on the study in general: TCR clusters originating in the first cohort tended to co-occur in the 120 validation repertoires, according to a later analysis. Some TCR beta chains (roughly 160 of them) were listed as cytomegalovirus-associated. It was confirmed in vitro that a few of the CMV-associated chains were specific for CMV antigens. Rarity marked most TCR sequences, yet some public TCRs occurred in many donors.

As regards this clone: The antigen is undetermined.

Sequenced input: PBMCs. This sequence joins TRBV6-1 and TRBJ1-6; 9 bases fit TRBD1. The source of this sequence is a woman between 18 and 29 years old in good health and CMV-seronegative. The CDR3 reads CASSEADRGSSPLHF. The CDR3 DNA follows: TGTGCCAGCAGTGAAGCAGACAGGGGGAGTTCACCCCTCCACTTT.